This T cell receptor (beta chain) derives from a study of blood T cell repertoires in COVID-19. This clone was detected once. TCRdb keeps only in-frame clones here, not all; method: immunoSEQ multiplex PCR. The data hold some 250,000 clones, with around 87% observed a single time. Unmatched junction bases numbered 9, after V lost 7 bases and J lost 6 bases. Germline CDR1 reads SQVTM; CDR2 reads ANQGSEA. This CDR3 has 13 residues. This receptor was identified in an older woman with COVID-19, enrolled during active disease. The sample comprised peripheral blood. The chain carries TRBV29-1 and TRBJ1-1; TRBD1 aligns across 9 bases. This CDR3 is CSGYGTGSAEAFF. The DNA for the CDR3 is TGCAGCGGGTACGGGACAGGGTCGGCTGAAGCTTTCTTT.